This T cell receptor (beta chain) comes out of a study of Graves' ophthalmopathy and Graves' hyperthyroidism. Study findings and constraints: Sensitivity reached over 85% and specificity about 76% for a 13-signature model separating ophthalmopathy from stable hyperthyroidism. Among expanded thyroid clonotypes above 0.001 frequency, most also occurred in blood.

Amplification of TCR beta CDR3 regions used RNA transcripts. Following a first-round RT-PCR that used HTBI primers, a second-round multiplex PCR was carried out. TCRdb called the multiplex PCR reads again in MiXCR, with one record for every CDR3 protein. The table includes a few hundred thousand distinct CDR3 sequences, roughly 20% detected once. A few counts support this clonotype. Its target is unknown. Absence of ophthalmopathy within 18 months of follow-up defined stable hyperthyroidism. No donor had other autoimmune disease, uncontrolled infection, pregnancy or lactation. Trimming left V 1 base short and J 9 bases short, with 13 bases between. In germline, CDR1 is LGHNA, CDR2 YSLEER. This CDR3 is 14 amino acids long.

The source is a woman aged 18-29 years with stable Graves' hyperthyroidism. V is TRBV4-3 and J is TRBJ1-3; a weak D match, TRBD1 (5 bases). The material sequenced was peripheral blood. The CDR3 region is CASSQAGLVATIYF. CDR3 bases: TGCGCCAGCAGCCAAGCGGGGCTTGTGGCCACCATATATTTT.